The 9 T cell receptor beta chains listed next were all sequenced from one sample in a study of Ad26.COV2.S vaccination and SARS-CoV-2 variants. TCRdb's copy holds only in-frame clones and misses some; the assay was immunoSEQ multiplex PCR. The sample has about 420,000 clones, approximately 88% seen once. As for treatment: approximately 18 received Ad26.COV2.S at low or high dose, single or two shots; about 5 received placebo; per-sample allocation not given. After the first vaccine or placebo injection, samples were drawn on day 63. Sequenced material: peripheral blood, taken in a trial of Ad26.COV2.S vaccine versus placebo. The receptor source for this set is a person between 18 and 65 years old who received the Ad26.COV2.S COVID-19 vaccine or a placebo.

The gene calls are TRBV2 and TRBJ1-2; D unclear. This CDR3 is 12 amino acids long. CDR1 is SNHLY, CDR2 FYNNEI, per germline. V lost 6 bases and J 8 bases, leaving 13 bases between the germline ends. The CDR3 region is CASSQRVAGYTF. DNA of the CDR3: TGTGCCAGCAGCCAGCGGGTAGCCGGCTACACCTTC.

The V call is TRBV24-1, the J call TRBJ2-5, with D possibly matching TRBD1 (6 bases). Trimming removed 4 bases at V and 9 bases at J, with 17 bases between. There are 14 residues in the CDR3. Germline CDR1 reads KGHDR; CDR2 reads SFDVKD. The CDR3 region is CATSDSGTLGAQYF. CDR3 in DNA: TGTGCCACCAGTGACTCCGGGACACTGGGGGCCCAGTACTTC.

This clone was picked up one time. The V and J genes are TRBV19 and TRBJ2-3; D not resolved. The CDR3 sequence is 15 residues long. Per germline, CDR1 LNHDA and CDR2 SQIVND (reference sequence). Deletions cut 6 bases from V and 0 bases from J, with 13 bases between. This chain's CDR3 is CASRDRLLSTDTQYF. In nucleotides, the CDR3 is TGTGCCAGTAGGGACCGGTTACTAAGCACAGATACGCAGTATTTT.

As DNA, the CDR3 is TGTGCCAGTAGTATACGTAGCGGGGGGGCCGTCAATGAGCAGTTCTTC. Translated, it gives CASSIRSGGAVNEQFF. This chain connects TRBV19 to TRBJ2-1; 11 positions match TRBD2. V trimming: 2 bases; J trimming: 6 bases; junction bases outside the gene matches: 6. The CDR3 has 16 residues. The germline gives CDR1 LNHDA, CDR2 SQIVND (reference sequence).

The table lists this clone with a few counts. The chain is built from TRBV5-4 and TRBJ1-2; TRBD1 matches 10 bases. The V gene end was trimmed by 4 bases and the J gene end by 7 bases; junction bases not matched to a gene: 13. The germline V gene encodes CDR1 SGHNT and CDR2 YYREEE (reference sequence). The CDR3 is 16 residues long. The DNA of the CDR3 is TGTGCCAGCAGCCCCTACCGGGGACAGGGGATAGGTGGCTACACCTTC. Its protein is CASSPYRGQGIGGYTF.

V is TRBV3-1 (or the pseudogene TRBV3-2) and J is TRBJ2-3, with a possible D match to TRBD1 (5 bases). Germline V gives CDR1 LGHDT, CDR2 YNNKEL (reference sequence). The CDR3 has 15 residues. V was clipped by 1 base and J by 2 bases, with 10 bases between them. The CDR3 sequence is CASSQAGRNTDTQYF. Written as DNA, the CDR3 is TGTGCCAGCAGCCAAGCAGGGCGGAACACAGATACGCAGTATTTT.

This chain uses TRBV9 with TRBJ2-5; D uncertain. Germline V CDR1 and CDR2: SGDLS, YYNGEE. Trimming left V 0 bases short and J 1 base short, with 4 bases between. The CDR3 consists of 13 residues. The CDR3: CASSVAAQETQYF. The CDR3 DNA sequence: TGTGCCAGCAGCGTAGCAGCCCAAGAGACCCAGTACTTC.

The chain combines TRBV29-1 with TRBJ2-7, with D possibly called TRBD1 or TRBD2 (5 bases each). Trimming removed 5 bases at V and 5 bases at J, with 13 bases between. CDR1 is SQVTM and CDR2 is ANQGSEA in the germline V gene. There are 12 residues in the CDR3. As DNA, the CDR3 is TGCAGCGTTTCGTGGCAGGGAGACGAGCAGTACTTC. Translation gives CSVSWQGDEQYF.

The CDR3 sequence is CASMGRTYNSPLHF. CDR3 nucleotide sequence: TGTGCCAGCATGGGCAGGACCTATAATTCACCCCTCCACTTT. The chain carries TRBV6-1 and TRBJ1-6; D is unresolved. Germline loops: CDR1 MNHNS, CDR2 SASEGT. CDR3 length: 14 residues. Deletions cut 7 bases from V and 2 bases from J, with 9 bases between.